A single sample gave rise to the 15 T cell receptor beta chains below, sequenced in a study of cytomegalovirus exposure and HLA in healthy donors. The PCR made use of 60 Vbeta and 13 Jbeta primers. Assay: immunoSEQ multiplex PCR; the TCRdb copy retains only in-frame clones and omits some. Of 130,000 or so clones in the sample, roughly 77% were seen once. The sequencing input was PBMCs. The receptors were sampled from a man aged 35 to 55 in good health and CMV-seronegative.

V usage is TRBV2 and J usage is TRBJ2-3; 14 positions match TRBD2. V lost 6 bases, J lost 0 bases, and 8 bases stayed unmatched. Looked up from germline, CDR1 is SNHLY and CDR2 is FYNNEI. There are 18 residues in the CDR3. In DNA, the CDR3 is TGTGCCAGCAGGGGAGGGACTAGCGGGGGACCTAGCACAGATACGCAGTATTTT. Its protein is CASRGGTSGGPSTDTQYF. Supplemented by reference TRBV2 and TRBJ2-3, the full variable domain reads EPEVTQTPSHQVTQMGQEVILRCVPISNHLYFYWYRQILGQKVEFLVSFYNNEISEKSEIFDDQFSVERPDGSNFTLKIRSTKLEDSAMYFCASRGGTSGGPSTDTQYFGPGTRLTVL.

The rearrangement uses TRBV14 and TRBJ1-5; TRBD1 matches at 7 bases. Germline V gene data show CDR1 as SGHDN and CDR2 as FVKESK. This CDR3 has 19 residues. Trimming at V came to 1 base and at J to 6 bases, leaving 18 bases not matched to a gene. CDR3 coding DNA: TGTGCCAGCAGCCAAGTAGGCGAGACAGGGTTTTTGTCGGGTCAGCCCCAGCATTTT. This encodes CASSQVGETGFLSGQPQHF.

The chain carries TRBV10-3 and TRBJ1-5; D perhaps matches TRBD1 (6 bases). V was clipped by 2 bases and J by 7 bases, with 9 bases between them. The CDR3 extends over 13 amino acids. Germline CDR1 ENHRY, CDR2 SYGVKD. For the CDR3, the DNA is TGTGCCATCAGTGAGGACAGGCGCCAGCCCCAGCATTTT. Amino acids: CAISEDRRQPQHF.

J is TRBJ2-4 and V is TRBV7-9; 7 bases are shared with TRBD1. CDR1 SEHNR and CDR2 FQNEAQ come from the germline V gene (reference sequence). This CDR3 spans 15 amino acids. J gave up 3 bases and V 1 base, and 3 bases lay outside the gene matches. In nucleotides, the CDR3 is TGTGCCAGCAGCTTAGTTGGGACAGACAAAAACATTCAGTACTTC. It yields the protein CASSLVGTDKNIQYF.

There are a few counts of this clone. J is TRBJ2-7 and V is TRBV4-1; possible D gene TRBD1, 6 bases. The CDR3 sequence is 14 residues long. Germline-derived CDR1 and CDR2 are MGHRA and YSYEKL. The germline V and J ends were trimmed by 0 bases and 4 bases, with 10 bases remaining between them. The CDR3 coding sequence is TGCGCCAGCAGCCAAGATCATAGGGGGTACGAGCAGTACTTC. Protein: CASSQDHRGYEQYF.

This chain uses TRBV2 with TRBJ2-2, with a tentative D call TRBD2 (6 bases). This CDR3 is 16 amino acids long. Trimming removed 4 bases from V and 6 bases from J, with 18 bases in between. Germline V gives CDR1 SNHLY, CDR2 FYNNEI. The CDR3: CASSGPYLGTAGELFF. The CDR3, as DNA: TGTGCCAGCAGTGGACCCTACCTTGGGACTGCCGGGGAGCTGTTTTTT.

This clone was observed a single time. The chain couples TRBV5-8 to TRBJ1-4; 9 nucleotides match TRBD1. V dropped 4 bases and J dropped 8; count of bases not matched to a gene: 6. The CDR3 loop spans 14 amino acids. In germline, CDR1 is SGHTS, CDR2 YDEGEE. The CDR3 nucleotides read TGTGCCAGCAGCCTCGGACAGGGGCGGGAAAAACTGTTTTTT. It codes for CASSLGQGREKLFF.

The rearrangement joins TRBV7-9 to TRBJ1-1; TRBD1 is a possible D gene (6 bases). CDR3 length: 14 residues. V was clipped by 5 bases and J by 1 base, with 11 bases between them. Germline loops: CDR1 SEHNR, CDR2 FQNEAQ (reference sequence). Here the CDR3 reads CASSPPGQNTEAFF. CDR3 bases: TGTGCCAGCAGCCCCCCGGGACAGAACACTGAAGCTTTCTTT.

This clone was recorded only once. The chain recombines TRBV4-1 with TRBJ2-2, with a weak D call TRBD2 (8 bases). The CDR3 length is 17 residues. Germline V gene lookup returns CDR1 MGHRA and CDR2 YSYEKL. Trimming cost V 5 bases and J 2 bases, with 18 bases left between them. CDR3 residues: CASSRGLAGPNTGELFF. The CDR3 DNA is TGCGCCAGCAGCAGGGGGCTAGCGGGTCCCAACACCGGGGAGCTGTTTTTT.

The chain carries TRBV5-4 and TRBJ2-1; 11 positions agree with TRBD1. J gave up 7 bases and V 1 base, and 10 bases lay outside the gene matches. The CDR3 is 17 residues long. The germline CDR1 and CDR2 sequences are SGHNT and YYREEE (reference sequence). This CDR3 is CASSLMEGTGGVNEQFF. CDR3 nucleotides: TGTGCCAGCAGCTTGATGGAGGGGACAGGGGGTGTAAATGAGCAGTTCTTC.

The chain is built from TRBV28 and TRBJ1-4, with D possibly TRBD1 on 6 matching bases. This CDR3 is 15 amino acids long. Germline V gene lookup returns CDR1 MDHEN and CDR2 SYDVKM. V was clipped by 5 bases and J by 7 bases, with 17 bases between them. CDR3 residues: CASSPLQGVSEKLFF. The CDR3 nucleotides read TGTGCCAGCAGTCCCCTACAGGGCGTGAGTGAAAAACTGTTTTTT.

This clone was observed once. A clone one base away is much larger, so this may be a read error. This rearrangement joins TRBV6-5 to TRBJ1-1, with 7 positions matching TRBD1. The trim removed 8 bases at V and 5 bases at J, leaving 11 bases unmatched. Germline-derived CDR1 and CDR2 are MNHEY and SVGAGI. The CDR3 is made up of 14 amino acids. The CDR3 region is CASPKEGAGTEAFF. In DNA, the CDR3 is TGTGCCAGCCCTAAAGAGGGGGCAGGGACTGAAGCTTTCTTT.

This clone was picked up a small number of times. The rearrangement uses TRBV12-5 and TRBJ1-2; D possibly corresponds to TRBD1 (6 bases). This CDR3 has 15 amino acids. Trimming left V 6 bases short and J 5 bases short, with 19 bases between. Per germline, CDR1 LGHNT and CDR2 FRNRAP. The CDR3 nucleotides read TGTGCTAGTGGGCACGCCCTAAGGACAGAATATGGCTACACCTTC. Translated, it gives CASGHALRTEYGYTF.

This clone has only one observation. J is TRBJ1-4 and V is TRBV5-6; D is undetermined. V dropped 2 bases and J dropped 0 bases, with 5 bases sitting between them. Germline lookup yields CDR1 SGHDT and CDR2 YYEEEE. The CDR3 length is 14 residues. DNA for the CDR3: TGTGCCAGCAGCTTCTTCGCAACTAATGAAAAACTGTTTTTT. Protein: CASSFFATNEKLFF.

J is TRBJ2-5 and V is TRBV7-8; TRBD2 matches 7 bases. There are 16 residues in the CDR3. V dropped 3 bases and J dropped 5; count of bases not matched to a gene: 12. Germline values: CDR1 SGHVS, CDR2 FQNEAQ. The CDR3 DNA sequence: TGTGCCAGCAGCTTGGGACTAAGCCCTTTTGGGGAGACCCAGTACTTC. Amino acids: CASSLGLSPFGETQYF.